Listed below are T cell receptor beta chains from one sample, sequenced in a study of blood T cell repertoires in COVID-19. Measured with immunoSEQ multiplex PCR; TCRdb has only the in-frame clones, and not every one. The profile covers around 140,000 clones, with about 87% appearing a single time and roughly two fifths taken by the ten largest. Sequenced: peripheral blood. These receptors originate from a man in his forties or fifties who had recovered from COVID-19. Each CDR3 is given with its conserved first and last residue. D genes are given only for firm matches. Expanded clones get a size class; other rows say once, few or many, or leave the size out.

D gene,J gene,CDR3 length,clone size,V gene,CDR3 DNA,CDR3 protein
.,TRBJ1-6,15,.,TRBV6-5,TGTGCCAGCAGTTACGTCAAGGGCGGGAATTCACCCCTCCACTTT,CASSYVKGGNSPLHF
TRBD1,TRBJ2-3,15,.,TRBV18,TGTGCCAGCTCACGAGGACAGGCGAGCACAGATACGCAGTATTTT,CASSRGQASTDTQYF
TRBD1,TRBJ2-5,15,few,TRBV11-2,TGTGCCAGCAGCTTAGGGCACAGGGGGCAAGAGACCCAGTACTTC,CASSLGHRGQETQYF
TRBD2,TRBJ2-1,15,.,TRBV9,TGTGCCAGCAGCGCGGGGGGTGTCACCTACAATGAGCAGTTCTTC,CASSAGGVTYNEQFF
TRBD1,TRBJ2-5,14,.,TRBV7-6,TGTGCCAGCAGCCGACAGGGGGCAAAAGAGACCCAGTACTTC,CASSRQGAKETQYF
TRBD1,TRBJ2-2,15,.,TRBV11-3,TGTGCCAGCAGCCCCCGGACAGGGGACACCGGGGAGCTGTTTTTT,CASSPRTGDTGELFF
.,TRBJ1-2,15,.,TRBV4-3,TGCGCCAGCAGCCAAGATTACGGGTACGGCTATGGCTACACCTTC,CASSQDYGYGYGYTF
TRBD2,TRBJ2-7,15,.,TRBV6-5,TGTGCCAGCAGTTACGGGGGGGACCCTGCCTACGAGCAGTACTTC,CASSYGGDPAYEQYF
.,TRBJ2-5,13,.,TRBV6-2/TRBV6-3,TGTGCCAGCAGTTGGAGGGGCCGGGAGACCCAGTACTTC,CASSWRGRETQYF
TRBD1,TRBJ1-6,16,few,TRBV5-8,TGTGCCAGCAGTGGCTGGGACAGGGGATTCAGTTCACCCCTCCACTTT,CASSGWDRGFSSPLHF
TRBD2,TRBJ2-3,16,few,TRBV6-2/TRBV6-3,TGTGCCAGCAGTTATCGTAGCGGGGGGAGCACAGATACGCAGTATTTT,CASSYRSGGSTDTQYF
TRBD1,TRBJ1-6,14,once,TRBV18,TGTGCCAGCAGGACAGGGGATGATAATTCACCCCTCCACTTT,CASRTGDDNSPLHF